Presented here are 28 T cell receptor beta chains from one specimen sequenced in a study of control samples from healthy donors and cancer patients. Profiled with immunoSEQ multiplex PCR; TCRdb holds only in-frame clones, not every one. The sample consists of roughly 120,000 clones, less than 95% of them appearing once. Source material: blood. All receptors come from a man younger than 45 in good health.

This chain connects TRBV29-1 to TRBJ1-1; 7 bases align to TRBD1. This CDR3 spans 12 amino acids. Looked up from germline, CDR1 is SQVTM and CDR2 is ANQGSEA. The V gene end was trimmed by 6 bases and the J gene end by 5 bases; junction bases not matched to a gene: 6. The CDR3: CSVPQGSTEAFF. CDR3 DNA: TGCAGCGTCCCACAGGGGAGTACTGAAGCTTTCTTT.

The chain couples TRBV5-5 to TRBJ1-3; 8 bases match TRBD1. The CDR3 has 14 amino acids. Germline V gene sequence: CDR1 SGHKS, CDR2 YYEKEE (reference sequence). Losses at the gene ends were 2 bases for V and 8 bases for J; bases not matched to a gene: 6. The CDR3 nucleotides are TGTGCCAGCAGCTTAACGGACAGGGCATACACCATATATTTT. Protein product: CASSLTDRAYTIYF.

The CDR3: CASSVNRGDTQYF. DNA for the CDR3: TGTGCCAGCAGTGTTAATAGGGGGGACACGCAGTATTTT. The chain couples TRBV2 to TRBJ2-3; D may match TRBD1 or TRBD2 (6 bases each). The CDR3 consists of 13 residues. Trimming removed 4 bases from V and 9 bases from J, with 14 bases in between. From germline, CDR1 is SNHLY and CDR2 FYNNEI.

The chain combines TRBV20-1 with TRBJ1-5; D might be TRBD1 (5 bases). V was cut by 3 bases and J by 7 bases, with 10 bases left in between. The CDR3 runs to 12 residues. Germline V gives CDR1 DFQATT, CDR2 SNEGSKA (reference sequence). Here the CDR3 reads CSASQGGQPQHF. As DNA, the CDR3 is TGCAGTGCTAGTCAGGGAGGCCAGCCCCAGCATTTT.

CDR3 residues: CASRGTGQVEQFF. The CDR3 coding sequence is TGTGCCAGCAGAGGGACCGGACAGGTGGAGCAGTTCTTC. This sequence joins TRBV25-1 and TRBJ2-1; 7 positions agree with TRBD1. Looked up from germline, CDR1 is MGHDK and CDR2 is SYGVNS. The V and J ends lost 6 bases and 10 bases, in that order; junction bases with no gene match: 9. The CDR3 spans 13 residues.

The chain joins TRBV5-1 to TRBJ2-7; D possibly corresponds to TRBD1 (5 bases). CDR1 and CDR2 from the germline V gene are SGHRS and YFSETQ. The V and J ends lost 8 bases and 6 bases respectively, with 15 bases between them. This CDR3 has 12 residues. The CDR3 reads CASRRGASEQYF. The CDR3 nucleotides read TGCGCCAGTAGAAGGGGTGCCAGCGAGCAGTACTTC.

This clone was observed a few times. CDR3 in amino acids: CASSLAGTGGNEQYF. The CDR3 nucleotides read TGTGCCAGCAGCTTAGCCGGGACAGGGGGCAACGAGCAGTACTTC. The chain joins TRBV7-9 to TRBJ2-7, with TRBD1 matching over 12 bases. The length of the CDR3 is 15 residues. Trimming removed 0 bases from V and 5 bases from J; junction bases left unmatched: 2. Germline V gene lookup returns CDR1 SEHNR and CDR2 FQNEAQ (reference sequence).

The chain uses TRBV5-4 and TRBJ2-3; the match to TRBD1 covers 9 bases. CDR1 is SGHNT, CDR2 YYREEE, per germline (reference sequence). The J segment lost 10 bases and the V segment lost 4 bases, leaving 10 bases of the junction unmatched. The CDR3 covers 14 residues. CDR3 sequence: CASSLQGAKGAQYF. Here the CDR3 DNA reads TGTGCCAGCAGCCTACAGGGGGCGAAGGGGGCGCAGTATTTT.

The rearrangement joins TRBV20-1 to TRBJ2-5; D is unclear. V was clipped by 5 bases and J by 5 bases, with 9 bases between them. The CDR3 has 11 amino acids. Germline CDR1 reads DFQATT; CDR2 reads SNEGSKA (reference sequence). The CDR3 DNA is TGCAGTGCTGCCATAGTGGAGACCCAGTACTTC. As protein: CSAAIVETQYF.

This chain connects TRBV2 to TRBJ1-6, with 10 bases identical to TRBD1. The trim removed 4 bases at V and 8 bases at J, leaving 2 bases unmatched. CDR1 is SNHLY, CDR2 FYNNEI, per germline. The CDR3 is made up of 14 amino acids. In nucleotides, the CDR3 is TGTGCCAGCAGTGTTGGGACAGGGGATTCACCCCTCCACTTT. Encoded protein: CASSVGTGDSPLHF.

This sequence joins TRBV4-1 and TRBJ1-2; D possibly corresponds to TRBD1 (5 bases). The germline CDR1 and CDR2 sequences are MGHRA and YSYEKL. The germline V and J ends were trimmed by 0 bases and 4 bases, with 24 bases remaining between them. CDR3 size: 19 residues. The CDR3 protein is CASSQEGSAGRGDGYGYTF. DNA of the CDR3: TGCGCCAGCAGCCAAGAAGGCTCGGCAGGGCGGGGAGACGGCTATGGCTACACCTTC.

This clone has just one count. The chain has TRBV4-2 and TRBJ1-2; D uncertain. Trimming removed 1 base at V and 1 base at J, with 13 bases between. This CDR3 contains 16 residues. Germline lookup yields CDR1 LGHNA and CDR2 YNFKEQ. CDR3 sequence reads: CASSQVPVGHNYGYTF. The CDR3 nucleotides read TGTGCCAGCAGCCAAGTGCCTGTCGGGCATAACTATGGCTACACCTTC.

J is TRBJ2-3 and V is TRBV7-2; TRBD2 matches at 10 bases. Per germline, CDR1 SGHTA and CDR2 FQGNSA. CDR3 length: 14 residues. Trimming cost V 2 bases and J 5 bases; bases outside gene matches: 1. CDR3 sequence (DNA): TGTGCCAGCAGCTTACAGCGGGGGGGAGATACGCAGTATTTT. Amino acids: CASSLQRGGDTQYF. Using reference TRBV7-2 and TRBJ2-3 for the parts outside the CDR3, the full variable domain is GAGVSQSPSNKVTEKGKDVELRCDPISGHTALYWYRQSLGQGLEFLIYFQGNSAPDKSGLPSDRFSAERTGGSVSTLTIQRTQQEDSAVYLCASSLQRGGDTQYFGPGTRLTVL.

This chain joins TRBV18 and TRBJ1-1; 8 bases agree with TRBD1. CDR1 is KGHSH, CDR2 LQKENI, per germline. V shed 3 bases, J shed 6 bases, and the junction held 9 bases outside the gene matches. The CDR3 length is 15 residues. The CDR3 DNA follows: TGTGCCAGCTCACCTACTCAGGGGGCAAGCGCTGAAGCTTTCTTT. Protein product: CASSPTQGASAEAFF. The whole variable domain, remainder taken from reference TRBV18 and TRBJ1-1, is NAGVMQNPRHLVRRRGQEARLRCSPMKGHSHVYWYRQLPEEGLKFMVYLQKENIIDESGMPKERFSAEFPKEGPSILRIQQVVRGDSAAYFCASSPTQGASAEAFFGQGTRLTVV.

This chain joins TRBV2 and TRBJ2-1; 8 nucleotides agree with TRBD2. The CDR3 totals 17 residues. Trimming took 6 bases from V and 0 from J; bases not matched to a gene: 10. Germline CDR1 is SNHLY and CDR2 is FYNNEI. In DNA, the CDR3 is TGTGCCAGCAGGACCCCGGGGGGGTCCCTCTCCTACAATGAGCAGTTCTTC. It encodes CASRTPGGSLSYNEQFF.

This clone appeared a few times. The rearrangement uses TRBV27 and TRBJ1-6; a possible D gene is TRBD1 (6 bases). CDR1 and CDR2 (germline): MNHEY, SMNVEV (reference sequence). V shed 8 bases and J shed 10 bases, with 12 bases lying between them. The CDR3 length is 12 residues. CDR3 loop: CASGGGGSPLHF. In DNA form, the CDR3 reads TGTGCCAGCGGGGGCGGTGGCTCACCCCTCCACTTT.

The J gene is TRBJ1-6, the V gene TRBV7-2; 8 nucleotides line up with TRBD1. The germline gives CDR1 SGHTA, CDR2 FQGNSA. J was trimmed by 7 bases and V by 0 bases; bases with no gene match: 5. The CDR3 has 16 residues. The DNA for the CDR3 is TGTGCCAGCAGCTTAGCGGTTAGACAGGGGAATTCACCCCTCCACTTT. It encodes CASSLAVRQGNSPLHF.

V gene TRBV5-5 combines with J gene TRBJ2-1; D uncertain. The CDR3 spans 15 residues. Trimming removed 0 bases from V and 4 bases from J, with 11 bases in between. Per germline, CDR1 SGHKS and CDR2 YYEKEE (reference sequence). Written as DNA, the CDR3 is TGTGCCAGCAGCTTGGCGGCAGGCCTGTACAATGAGCAGTTCTTC. Translation: CASSLAAGLYNEQFF.

The V and J genes are TRBV5-4 and TRBJ1-1; 8 bases are a match to TRBD1. The CDR3 has 15 amino acids. V dropped 4 bases and J dropped 4; count of bases not matched to a gene: 9. Germline V gene data show CDR1 as SGHNT and CDR2 as YYREEE (reference sequence). The CDR3 sequence: CASSNLQGEGTEAFF. The CDR3, as DNA: TGTGCCAGCAGCAATCTACAGGGGGAGGGCACTGAAGCTTTCTTT. The full variable domain, with the rest looked up from reference TRBV5-4 and TRBJ1-1, is ETGVTQSPTHLIKTRGQQVTLRCSSQSGHNTVSWYQQALGQGPQFIFQYYREEENGRGNFPPRFSGLQFPNYSSELNVNALELDDSALYLCASSNLQGEGTEAFFGQGTRLTVV.

V and J are TRBV3-1 (or the pseudogene TRBV3-2) and TRBJ1-2, with TRBD1 as a possible D gene (5 bases). V was trimmed by 1 base and J by 4 bases, leaving 10 bases between them. This CDR3 spans 14 amino acids. Germline assignment: CDR1 LGHDT and CDR2 YNNKEL (reference sequence). CDR3 loop: CASSQVGAGYGYTF. The DNA of the CDR3 is TGTGCCAGCAGCCAAGTTGGGGCTGGCTATGGCTACACCTTC.

The chain recombines TRBV7-2 with TRBJ2-7; D unresolved. The CDR3 runs 13 residues. Germline V gene lookup returns CDR1 SGHTA and CDR2 FQGNSA. V shed 7 bases and J shed 2 bases, with 12 bases lying between them. The CDR3 bases are TGTGCCAGCAATTACGGGTTGACCTACGAGCAGTACTTC. Translating it yields CASNYGLTYEQYF.

The chain links TRBV4-3 to TRBJ2-7; D uncertain. The CDR3 contains 14 residues. V shed 0 bases and J shed 3 bases, with 9 bases lying between them. Germline V gene data show CDR1 as LGHNA and CDR2 as YSLEER. CDR3 bases: TGCGCCAGCAGCCAAGACCGTTACAGCTACGAGCAGTACTTC. Translating it yields CASSQDRYSYEQYF.

V is TRBV5-4 and J is TRBJ1-1, with 7 bases identical to TRBD1. With 4 bases clipped from V and 4 bases from J, the junction kept 10 bases outside the gene matches. There are 15 residues in the CDR3. Germline V gene lookup returns CDR1 SGHNT and CDR2 YYREEE (reference sequence). The CDR3 DNA follows: TGTGCCAGCAGCCAGGGGGACGGGATGGTCACTGAAGCTTTCTTT. Encoded protein: CASSQGDGMVTEAFF.

The chain employs TRBV12-3 or TRBV12-4 and TRBJ1-1, with 7 bases fitting TRBD1. Trimming at V came to 6 bases and at J to 11 bases, leaving 12 bases not matched to a gene. The CDR3 spans 13 residues. The DNA of the CDR3 is TGTGCCAGCAGACCATTCCAGACAGGGCCCGCTTTCTTT. Its translation: CASRPFQTGPAFF.

The chain is built from TRBV11-3 and TRBJ2-2, with D possibly matching TRBD2 (5 bases). Trimming cost V 5 bases and J 4 bases, with 8 bases left between them. The V gene's germline CDR1 is SGHNT and CDR2 YENEEA. The CDR3 runs to 13 residues. In DNA, the CDR3 is TGTGCCAGCAGCCCACGGGGCACCGGGGAGCTGTTTTTT. Residues: CASSPRGTGELFF.

The chain combines TRBV5-6 with TRBJ2-1, with D perhaps being TRBD1 or TRBD2 (5 bases each). Germline V CDR1 and CDR2: SGHDT, YYEEEE. The CDR3 extends over 11 amino acids. V was clipped by 3 bases and J by 9 bases, with 7 bases between them. CDR3 DNA sequence: TGTGCCAGCAGCTGGGGGAGTGAGCAGTTCTTC. It yields the protein CASSWGSEQFF.

The chain carries TRBV14 and TRBJ2-1; TRBD2 aligns across 9 bases. Unmatched junction bases numbered 8, after V lost 1 base and J lost 7 bases. The CDR3 is 16 residues long. CDR1 SGHDN and CDR2 FVKESK come from the germline V gene. Written as DNA, the CDR3 is TGTGCCAGCAGCCAAGCTCGGGCGGGGGGGCTTAATGAGCAGTTCTTC. It codes for CASSQARAGGLNEQFF.

This clone was detected once. CDR3 loop: CASSSEYTEAFF. The CDR3, as DNA: TGTGCCAGCAGCTCAGAGTACACTGAAGCTTTCTTT. The chain couples TRBV13 to TRBJ1-1; D unresolved. This CDR3 has 12 amino acids. V dropped 4 bases and J dropped 3 bases, with 6 bases sitting between them. In germline, CDR1 is PRHDT, CDR2 FYEKMQ (reference sequence).